The rows below give T cell receptor beta chains drawn from one sample of a study of T-cell memory formation after mild COVID-19. TCRdb processed the 5' RACE reads anew with MiXCR; each CDR3 protein has one entry. The sample has about 130,000 distinct CDR3 sequences, approximately 15% seen once; the top ten hold approximately 14%. Input material: PBMCs or a T cell subset sorted from them (not recorded which). The origin of the receptors is an adult woman who had mild COVID-19 (a few samples of this study predate the infection). Cell type and time point are not known. CDR3s include the opening cysteine and the closing phenylalanine or tryptophan. The order of the fields is D gene, V gene, J gene, clone size, CDR3 DNA, CDR3 protein. A D gene is named only where the DNA matches it firmly. Rows give clone size only sometimes, using once, few, many, or a class for an expanded clone.

NA	TRBV4-2	TRBJ1-1	NA	TGTGCCAGCAGCCAGGGGCAGACTGAAGCTTTCTTT	CASSQGQTEAFF
TRBD2	TRBV12-3/TRBV12-4	TRBJ2-7	NA	TGTGCCAGCAGTCCACCTGAGCGGGGGAGCTCCTACGAGCAGTACTTC	CASSPPERGSSYEQYF
NA	TRBV7-9	TRBJ2-7	NA	TGTGCCAGCAGCTACGGTGGAGGGGCCTACGAGCAGTACTTC	CASSYGGGAYEQYF
TRBD2	TRBV4-1	TRBJ2-1	few	TGCGCCAGCAGCCAAGATCTGCGGGGGGGCTTTCATGAGCAGTTCTTC	CASSQDLRGGFHEQFF
TRBD2	TRBV7-2	TRBJ2-7	NA	TGTGCCAGCGGACTAGCGCCAACAAAGCCTCACGAGCAGTACTTC	CASGLAPTKPHEQYF
NA	TRBV7-8	TRBJ2-5	NA	TGTGCCAGCAGCAGCCAGAGAGGTGCATCGGAGACCCAGTACTTC	CASSSQRGASETQYF
TRBD2	TRBV20-1	TRBJ2-7	NA	TGCAGTGCTAGGACTAGCGGGAAGTCCTACGAGCAGTACTTC	CSARTSGKSYEQYF
NA	TRBV4-1	TRBJ1-2	NA	TGCGCCAGCAGCCAAGATCGATTTGGCTACACCTTC	CASSQDRFGYTF
NA	TRBV7-2	TRBJ2-7	NA	TGTGCCAGCAGCTCCGATCGACAGACCCCCGGCTACGAGCAGTACTTC	CASSSDRQTPGYEQYF
TRBD2	TRBV29-1	TRBJ2-3	few	TGCAGCGTCGAGGGACTAGCGGGAGCAGATACGCAGTATTTT	CSVEGLAGADTQYF
TRBD1	TRBV6-6	TRBJ2-7	many	TGTGCCAGCAGCCCGCCCCGGACAGGAATAGCCTCAACCTACGAGCAGTACTTC	CASSPPRTGIASTYEQYF
TRBD1	TRBV12-3/TRBV12-4	TRBJ1-1	NA	TGTGCCAGCAGTAACCCCTCACGGACAGGGTTTACTGAAGCTTTCTTT	CASSNPSRTGFTEAFF
NA	TRBV7-2	TRBJ2-5	many	TGTGCCAGCACCTCACTCCTAGGGATGGAGACCCAGTACTTC	CASTSLLGMETQYF
TRBD2	TRBV7-9	TRBJ2-1	few	TGTGCCAGCAGCCCATGGCGGGAGGGCCGGTACAATGAGCAGTTCTTC	CASSPWREGRYNEQFF
NA	TRBV7-9	TRBJ2-1	NA	TGTGCCAGCAGCACGGAGGAGACACTACACAATGAGCAGTTCTTC	CASSTEETLHNEQFF
NA	TRBV6-2/TRBV6-3	TRBJ2-5	NA	TGTGCCAGCAGTTATGGAGTCAGGGAGACCCAGTACTTC	CASSYGVRETQYF
NA	TRBV11-2	TRBJ2-1	few	TGTGCCAGCAGCGCAAAGGGAATTGAGCAGTTCTTC	CASSAKGIEQFF
NA	TRBV28	TRBJ1-1	few	TGTGCCAGCCAGGAGGGAATTTCTGAAGCTTTCTTT	CASQEGISEAFF
NA	TRBV20-1	TRBJ2-1	few	TGCAGTGCTGACCGGGGTGGAGGTTTAAGTGAGCAGTTCTTC	CSADRGGGLSEQFF
NA	TRBV5-6	TRBJ1-1	NA	TGTGCCAGCAGCCTGGGACCCACTGAAGCTTTCTTT	CASSLGPTEAFF
TRBD2	TRBV3-1	TRBJ2-1	NA	TGTGCCAGCAGCCAAGACCCCACGGGAGGCAATGAGCAGTTCTTC	CASSQDPTGGNEQFF
TRBD1	TRBV12-3/TRBV12-4	TRBJ1-2	few	TGTGCCAGCAGCCGGACAGGGGACCGTCTTGGCTATGGCTACACCTTC	CASSRTGDRLGYGYTF
TRBD1	TRBV5-6	TRBJ2-3	few	TGTGCCAGCATTGCGGTCAGGGGGCGCGGGCCAGATACGCAGTATTTT	CASIAVRGRGPDTQYF
TRBD1	TRBV12-3/TRBV12-4	TRBJ2-1	few	TGTGCCAGCAGTTGGGGACAGGGTTGGAATGAGCAGTTCTTC	CASSWGQGWNEQFF
NA	TRBV12-3/TRBV12-4	TRBJ1-2	NA	TGTGCCAGCAGCTCCCGGGGGGGTAACTATGGCTACACCTTC	CASSSRGGNYGYTF
TRBD2	TRBV25-1	TRBJ2-1	few	TGTGCCAGCAAAAGCGGACTAGCGGGATTGCAGTTCTTC	CASKSGLAGLQFF
NA	TRBV12-3/TRBV12-4	TRBJ1-5	few	TGTGCCAGCAGCCAATCCGGGACGGGGGATCAGCCCCAGCATTTT	CASSQSGTGDQPQHF
NA	TRBV29-1	TRBJ2-2	many	TGCAGCGCCCAGGGACTCCCCGGGGAGCTGTTTTTT	CSAQGLPGELFF
NA	TRBV12-3/TRBV12-4	TRBJ1-5	NA	TGTGCCAGCAGTTTAGCGGGGGGTGGCCAGCCCCAGCATTTT	CASSLAGGGQPQHF
NA	TRBV9	TRBJ2-7	NA	TGTGCCAGCAGCGTAGCTGATTCCTACGAGCAGTACTTC	CASSVADSYEQYF
NA	TRBV20-1	TRBJ2-7	few	TGCAGTGCTCCCACTCGATTCTTGGGAGAGCAGTACTTC	CSAPTRFLGEQYF
TRBD2	TRBV20-1	TRBJ2-3	few	TGCAGTGCTAGAGTGGGCGGGAGGGTCGCAGATACGCAGTATTTT	CSARVGGRVADTQYF
NA	TRBV19	TRBJ2-3	NA	TGTGCCAGTACTGGCGGAAAGTTCACAGATACGCAGTATTTT	CASTGGKFTDTQYF
NA	TRBV5-5	TRBJ1-1	once	TGTGCCAGCAACGAATACAGGGTAACGAGCACTGAAGCTTTCTTT	CASNEYRVTSTEAFF
NA	TRBV27	TRBJ1-5	few	TGTGCCAGCAGTTTTGTGGGACAGCCCCAGCATTTT	CASSFVGQPQHF
NA	TRBV7-2	TRBJ2-5	NA	TGTGCCAGCAGCTTAGCGGGAACGGAGACCCAGTACTTC	CASSLAGTETQYF
TRBD2	TRBV14	TRBJ2-7	few	TGTGCCAGCAGCCAAGATGGACTAGCGGGGCTCAGCTCCTACGAGCAGTACTTC	CASSQDGLAGLSSYEQYF
NA	TRBV3-1	TRBJ2-2	NA	TGTGCCAGCACGGCAGGGACGAACACCGGGGAGCTGTTTTTT	CASTAGTNTGELFF
TRBD1	TRBV28	TRBJ2-7	few	TGTGCCAGCAGGGGACAGGGGGCTTACGAGCAGTACTTC	CASRGQGAYEQYF
NA	TRBV20-1	TRBJ2-5	NA	TGCAGTGCTAGGTTCGGGGAGAGGAGGACCCAGTACTTC	CSARFGERRTQYF
NA	TRBV28	TRBJ2-1	NA	TGTGCCAGCACCGACTCCAATGAGCAGTTCTTC	CASTDSNEQFF
NA	TRBV7-3	TRBJ2-1	few	TGTGCCAGCAGCTTACGGGACGGCTACAATGAGCAGTTCTTC	CASSLRDGYNEQFF
NA	TRBV27	TRBJ2-1	few	TGTGCCACCCGAGGGGGATCCTACAATGAGCAGTTCTTC	CATRGGSYNEQFF
TRBD1	TRBV7-3	TRBJ2-1	few	TGTGCCAGCAGTTCCTCCAGGGGGCATGAGCAGTTCTTC	CASSSSRGHEQFF
NA	TRBV29-1	TRBJ2-1	few	TGCAGCGTTTACCGGGAGCGACAGGGTTACAATGAGCAGTTCTTC	CSVYRERQGYNEQFF
TRBD1	TRBV7-9	TRBJ2-5	NA	TGTGCCAGCAGCTTAGGAATACAGGGGGCCCTTCAAGAGACCCAGTACTTC	CASSLGIQGALQETQYF
NA	TRBV7-3	TRBJ2-3	few	TGTGCCAGCAGCTTAAGTTGGGGGACCACAGATACGCAGTATTTT	CASSLSWGTTDTQYF
TRBD1	TRBV28	TRBJ2-7	few	TGTGCCAGCAGTCCCCAAGGGCTTCAGGGGGCAGGCGAGCAGTACTTC	CASSPQGLQGAGEQYF
NA	TRBV6-2/TRBV6-3	TRBJ2-7	NA	TGTGCCAGCAGTTACCCGACGCCGGGCCTGACCTCCTACGAGCAGTACTTC	CASSYPTPGLTSYEQYF
NA	TRBV9	TRBJ2-7	once	TGTGCCAGCAGCGTAGAGGGCCAAACCTACGAGCAGTACTTC	CASSVEGQTYEQYF